This TCR beta chain was recovered during a study of blood T cell repertoires in COVID-19. Background on the study: Acute-phase and convalescent COVID-19 samples originated in the United States, Italy and Spain. PBMCs, B-cell-depleted T cells, or T cells were the source of the cDNA or gDNA that made up the material.

In the source study's methods: Scientists estimated how many nucleated cells there were by amplifying reference gene primers. Produced via immunoSEQ multiplex PCR; TCRdb's table is partial and in-frame only. For V, J and clone size, that table is used; D and trimming come from the DNA. The table shows 100,000 or so clones, with approximately 92% occurring only once. This sequence originates from a woman aged 60 to 75 with active COVID-19. Sequences were obtained from peripheral blood.

The CDR3 coding sequence is TGTGCCAGCAGTCACGGACAGGGCACTGAAGCTTTCTTT. This codes for CASSHGQGTEAFF. The V gene is TRBV7-8, the J gene TRBJ1-1; 8 bases align to TRBD1. CDR1 and CDR2 (germline): SGHVS, FQNEAQ. V shed 6 bases, J shed 4 bases, and the junction held 4 bases outside the gene matches. The CDR3 sequence is 13 residues long.